This TCR beta chain derives from a study of identical twins (TCRdb year 2016). Regarding the study in general: The study deep-sequenced TCR alpha and beta repertoires from monozygotic twins, unrelated adults of various ages and cord blood to test whether fetal clonotypes persist. To rule out contamination, the twin experiments were replicated at different times with different library preparation protocols.

This clonotype was counted between two and nine times. The antigen this receptor binds is unknown. No base quality values were provided; no much bigger clone lies one nucleotide off. The investigation overall reported the following: Fewer insertions were carried by abundant cord blood beta clonotypes, a similar but weaker trend appeared in young adult naive repertoires, and no such trend appeared in memory repertoires. Out-of-frame TCR alpha sharing in monozygotic twins was systematically underestimated by recombination models, whereas sharing between unrelated individuals was in agreement with the recombination models. Zero-insertion analyses could be partly confounded by invariant T cells such as MAIT and iNKT, though diverse VJ usage argued against such confounding for most clonotypes. Because the same donors could not be followed over many years, the conclusions depended on cross-sectional statistical analysis. In beta out-of-frame sequences, excess twin sharing was weaker, because having fewer shared sequences lowered the signal-to-noise ratio. Compared with coincidental sharing between unrelated individuals, out-of-frame TCR alpha sequences shared between twins showed an excess of sequences with low generation probability.

Libraries were built with 5' RACE. TCRdb names Illumina HiSeq 2000 as the instrument used. A universal primer binding site was introduced by template switching, and a unique molecular identifier was present in the final cDNA, enabling accurate counting of TCR cDNA molecules. Specific primers in the conserved constant-segment region were used to synthesize first-strand cDNA for the TCR alpha and beta chains. To control for contamination, every cDNA library carried two barcodes: a SMART-Mk sample barcode plus Illumina barcodes. TruSeq adapter sequences and Illumina sample barcodes were added in two successive PCR steps. Sequencing of the TCR alpha and beta cDNA libraries was done on the Illumina HiSeq platform using custom primers. As for the authors' bioinformatics: MiGEC was used to process raw reads and extract unique molecular identifiers, and MiXCR was used to find CDR3 positions. Recombination models were inferred per individual with the repgenHMM and IGoR tools using an EM algorithm. Shared clonotype analysis was performed with the tcR package in R, normalizing sharing by the product of cloneset sizes. To study raw recombination free of thymic and clonal selection effects, out-of-frame nonproductive sequences were analyzed. The public reads were reanalyzed by TCRdb: fastp trimming at Q25, MiXCR alignment, in-frame beta chains only. CDR3 protein sequences are deduplicated, and each keeps its most common genes and DNA. The V and J calls shown here were made by TCRdb, not taken from the authors' results. The sample has about 700,000 distinct CDR3 sequences on record, 8.6% of them singletons. The top ten constitute approximately 0.89% of the sample.

Only healthy Caucasian donors were included. Three pairs of female monozygotic twins, all aged about 18 to 29 years, made up the twin cohort. The RNA used for TCR libraries was isolated from peripheral blood mononuclear cells. From the germline V gene, CDR1 is SQVTM and CDR2 is ANQGSEA. The CDR3 spans 18 residues, from the cysteine through the phenylalanine. The only DNA kept is the CDR3, 54 bases in frame from the first base. Here V drops 1 base and J drops 2 bases, and the junction holds 12 bases not matched to any gene. The same data also contributed to another study, on yellow fever vaccine responses in identical twins. The second study also describes: According to the authors, in identical twins the way T cells responded to vaccination appeared partly convergent and partly personalized. In identical twins, the study followed T cell clones that responded to the vaccine with precision.

Specimen: PBMCs. The receptor's source is a woman between 18 and 30 years old in good health. The chain is made from TRBV29-1 and TRBJ2-1, and 9 bases in between align with TRBD2. The DNA reads as follows: TGCAGCGTTGAAGGACTAGCGGACCCTCGGGGTGCCTACAATGAGCAGTTCTTC. This sequence encodes CSVEGLADPRGAYNEQFF.